Listed here are 19 T cell receptor beta chains from one sample, sequenced in a study of T cells expressing NK-cell markers (dated by TCRdb to the early 2020s). Library method: 5' RACE. The reads were generated on an Illumina HiSeq 2000. TCRdb reprocessed the reads, and each CDR3 protein sequence is entered once, without DNA. This sample's records show more than 20,000 distinct CDR3 sequences. The top ten clonotypes cover roughly 61% of the sample. Sequencing used blood T cells: a sorted CD56 or NKG2C T cell subset, CD4+ or CD8+ T cells, or bulk PBMC T cells (not recorded which). The receptors were gathered from a man aged 18 to 69 in good health.

The V call is TRBV2, the J call TRBJ1-2. Per germline, CDR1 SNHLY and CDR2 FYNNEI. The length of the CDR3 is 14 residues. CDR3: CASKDDLDNYGYTF. The full variable domain, rest sourced from reference TRBV2 and TRBJ1-2, is EPEVTQTPSHQVTQMGQEVILRCVPISNHLYFYWYRQILGQKVEFLVSFYNNEISEKSEIFDDQFSVERPDGSNFTLKIRSTKLEDSAMYFCASKDDLDNYGYTFGSGTRLTVV.

The chain joins TRBV28 to TRBJ1-2; TCRdb names TRBD1, which stays unverified in the absence of DNA. The V gene's germline CDR1 is MDHEN and CDR2 SYDVKM. The CDR3 totals 14 residues. CDR3 residues: CASSLFGGNYGYTF.

This chain connects TRBV6-2 or TRBV6-3 to TRBJ2-5; the TCRdb call, TRBD1, lacks DNA for checking. CDR1 and CDR2 (germline): MNHEY, SVGEGT. This CDR3 contains 15 residues. This CDR3 reads CASSYLRDREETQYF.

The rearrangement joins TRBV28 to TRBJ2-1; TCRdb returns TRBD2, unconfirmable since there is no DNA. Germline CDR1 and CDR2: MDHEN and SYDVKM. This CDR3 is 19 amino acids long. The CDR3 here is CASRRLLGLAGGVYNEQFF.

The chain's CDR3 is CASSPNPGSRGEGEQYF. The chain carries TRBV12-3 or TRBV12-4 and TRBJ2-7; TCRdb outputs TRBD2, but without DNA this stays unchecked. This CDR3 has 17 amino acids.

The chain links TRBV10-3 to TRBJ1-2; the D call of TRBD1 rests on TCRdb alone, since no DNA is present to check it. The CDR3 covers 14 residues. Germline assignment: CDR1 ENHRY and CDR2 SYGVKD. CDR3 sequence: CAISPGHTNYGYTF.

The chain recombines TRBV6-5 with TRBJ1-1; checking the TCRdb D call of TRBD1 is not possible without DNA. Germline loops: CDR1 MNHEY, CDR2 SVGAGI. This CDR3 contains 16 residues. CDR3 loop: CASSPGTAHSVTEAFF.

The rearrangement joins TRBV9 to TRBJ1-1. This CDR3 spans 14 amino acids. Germline CDR1 and CDR2: SGDLS and YYNGEE. This chain's CDR3 is CASSPALRTDEAFF. Variable domain in full (rest from reference TRBV9 and TRBJ1-1): DSGVTQTPKHLITATGQRVTLRCSPRSGDLSVYWYQQSLDQGLQFLIQYYNGEERAKGNILERFSAQQFPDLHSELNLSSLELGDSALYFCASSPALRTDEAFFGQGTRLTVV.

The gene calls are TRBV10-3 and TRBJ2-7. The CDR3 runs 13 residues. Germline V gives CDR1 ENHRY, CDR2 SYGVKD. CDR3 region: CAISEGATYEQYF.

The chain couples TRBV4-2 to TRBJ2-5; TCRdb selects TRBD2, and the lack of DNA leaves this call unchecked. CDR3 length: 15 residues. Germline V gene data show CDR1 as LGHNA and CDR2 as YNFKEQ. The CDR3 here is CASSSASGVAETQYF.

This chain's CDR3 is CSATTTVSGEAFF. The V and J genes are TRBV20-1 and TRBJ1-1; TCRdb's D call of TRBD1 is untestable without DNA. CDR3 length: 13 amino acids. Looked up from germline, CDR1 is DFQATT and CDR2 is SNEGSKA (reference sequence).

The J gene is TRBJ2-1, the V gene TRBV29-1; TCRdb selects TRBD2, and the lack of DNA leaves this call unchecked. The CDR3 has 17 residues. The germline V gene has CDR1 SQVTM and CDR2 ANQGSEA. CDR3 sequence: CSVERALGREIHNEQFF.

J is TRBJ2-2 and V is TRBV3-1; no DNA is available, so the TRBD2 call from TCRdb remains unchecked. Germline V gene lookup returns CDR1 LGHDT and CDR2 YNNKEL (reference sequence). The CDR3 contains 14 residues. The chain's CDR3 is CASRRAKNTGELFF.

CDR3 loop: CASSTGANTGELFF. The V and J genes are TRBV7-9 and TRBJ2-2. Germline lookup yields CDR1 SEHNR and CDR2 FQNEAQ (reference sequence). The CDR3 loop spans 14 amino acids.

The chain links TRBV15 to TRBJ2-1; there is no DNA to check the TCRdb D call of TRBD1. Germline V CDR1 and CDR2: LNHNV, YYDKDF (reference sequence). CDR3 length equals 16 residues. The CDR3 sequence: CATSPETGGGNNEQFF.

The J gene is TRBJ1-5, the V gene TRBV6-1. Germline-derived CDR1 and CDR2 are MNHNS and SASEGT. This CDR3 has 15 amino acids. The CDR3 sequence is CASGEGQRTNQPQHF.

The chain uses TRBV6-5 and TRBJ1-1; with no DNA, the TCRdb D assignment of TRBD1 cannot be verified. Germline V gives CDR1 MNHEY, CDR2 SVGAGI. CDR3 size: 14 residues. The CDR3 loop is CASSYPRGDTEAFF.

V and J are TRBV5-1 and TRBJ2-7; the TCRdb D gene call, TRBD1, has no DNA to confirm it. CDR3 size: 15 residues. CDR1 and CDR2 (germline): SGHRS, YFSETQ. CDR3 residues: CASSGEGTGIYEQYF.

J is TRBJ1-5 and V is TRBV5-6. This CDR3 has 15 amino acids. Germline CDR1 SGHDT, CDR2 YYEEEE. The CDR3 is CASSLAGQDNQPQHF.